This T cell receptor (beta chain) was retrieved from a study of T cells in severe cutaneous drug reactions (dated by TCRdb to between 2018 and 2021). With respect to the entire study: Recruitment took place between about 2010 and 2019, drawing patients from Taiwan, Thailand and a European registry network. The study paired bulk TCR sequencing with single-cell sequencing, quantitative PCR validation, functional assays and transgenic mouse experiments. The culprit drug was assigned using the Naranjo algorithm and the ALDEN drug causality algorithm. Libraries were prepared using iRepertoire multiplex PCR, and a comparison was cited by the authors in which similar capture of abundant clonotypes was shown across iRepertoire and 5' RACE methods with or without UMI. Only patients with a probable or definite SJS/TEN or DRESS diagnosis by RegiSCAR criteria were enrolled. Blister fluids/cells, PBMC and other biological samples were taken from patients in the acute stage or the recovery stage.

Sequenced donors were patients with carbamazepine-induced Stevens-Johnson syndrome or toxic epidermal necrolysis (CBZ-SJS/TEN). To look for drug-specific clonotypes, next-generation sequencing was used to profile the T cell receptor repertoires of patients with drug-induced severe cutaneous adverse reactions. RNA was isolated from either blister cells of skin lesions or peripheral blood mononuclear cells. Library preparation used the iRepertoire multiplex PCR system with TCR subtype-specific primers for both bulk and single-cell sequencing. Bulk TCR beta libraries were generated by multiplex PCR with primers targeting V, D and J gene regions. Each sample contributed roughly 90-550 ng of RNA as input for preparing the bulk TCR library. Bulk TCR beta amplicons were sequenced on an Illumina MiSeq. Concerning the study's data processing: Sample misassignments and low-quality sequencing reads were removed through quality control steps. The CDR3 was defined as the amino acids lying between the Y[YFLI]C motif of the V gene and the [FW]GXGT motif of the J segment. TRBV and TRBJ gene assignments and CDR3 clonotypes followed the IMGT database. Per-sample TRBV expression was normalized to the mean of the same gene in PBMC from nearly 45 healthy donors. With the reads reprocessed by TCRdb, a single entry stands for each CDR3 protein sequence and no DNA is reported. TCRdb's processing, not the authors' own work, is the source of the V and J calls. This sample's clone table shows over 7,000 distinct CDR3 sequences. 20% to 30% of the sample is taken by the ten largest.

Regarding this clonotype: Its specific antigen is unknown.

In the germline V gene (reference sequence), CDR1 corresponds to PRHDT and CDR2 to FYEKMQ. The CDR3 has 12 amino acids, counting the end cysteine and phenylalanine. No coding sequence is recorded. Broader findings and caveats from the paper: Although undetectable or scarce in tolerant-control and healthy-donor PBMC, a public TCRbeta CDR3 was found in all seven CBZ-SJS/TEN blister samples, at a mean of roughly 15%. The authors stated that further study is still needed to find out whether the public TCR applies more generally to SJS/TEN caused by other drugs. TRBV12-4 usage was strongly increased in CBZ-SJS/TEN patients, averaging roughly 30% in blister cells and approximately 5% in PBMC.

The source material was cells from a skin blister. In light of the paper, this sample's cell subset or site label describes: unsorted cells from skin lesion blisters. The rearranged chain carries TRBV13 and TRBJ2-1. This TCR was sampled from a human donor with a severe cutaneous adverse drug reaction. The CDR3 protein: CASSLPGNEQFF. When the CDR3 is completed using the reference TRBV13 and TRBJ2-1 genes on either side, the full variable domain is AAGVIQSPRHLIKEKRETATLKCYPIPRHDTVYWYQQGPGQDPQFLISFYEKMQSDKGSIPDRFSAQQFSDYHSELNMSSLELGDSALYFCASSLPGNEQFFGPGTRLTVL.